What follows are 14 T cell receptor beta chains derived from one specimen sequenced in a study of brain T cells in children with intractable seizures. Here immunoSEQ multiplex PCR was the method, and the copy in TCRdb shows in-frame clones only, minus some. The sample contains 60,000 to 85,000 clones, 85% to 95% of which appear only once. The sequenced sample was peripheral blood, obtained at surgery. These receptor sequences come from a boy younger than two with tuberous sclerosis and intractable seizures.

The V call is TRBV11-2, the J call TRBJ1-5, with D possibly matching TRBD1 (5 bases). Germline V gives CDR1 SGHAT, CDR2 FQNNGV. Trimming took off 5 bases at V and 6 bases at J, with 8 bases between the two ends. The CDR3 spans 12 residues. The DNA of the CDR3 is TGTGCCAGCAGCCCCGGGGGTCAGCCCCAGCATTTT. It specifies CASSPGGQPQHF.

In its sample, this clone was seen a few times. The CDR3 DNA reads TGTGCCAGCAGGGACAGGGGCAATCAGCCCCAGCATTTT. As protein: CASRDRGNQPQHF. The chain combines TRBV6-6 with TRBJ1-5; 8 bases map to TRBD1. Germline trimming cut 6 bases from V and 2 bases from J; bases unmatched to any gene: 0. Germline values: CDR1 MNHNY, CDR2 SVGAGI (reference sequence). This CDR3 comprises 13 residues.

The chain employs TRBV21-1 and TRBJ1-4; the D call TRBD1 from the table was never checked on the DNA. TRBV21-1 is described as a pseudogene. This CDR3 spans 17 amino acids. CDR3 in amino acids: CASSKGPGGATNEKLFF. CDR3 nucleotide sequence: TGTGCCAGCAGCAAAGGTCCAGGGGGCGCAACTAATGAAAAACTGTTTTTT.

The chain joins TRBV19 to TRBJ2-1; the D is unclear. From germline, CDR1 is LNHDA and CDR2 SQIVND (reference sequence). The CDR3 extends over 12 amino acids. V was clipped by 3 bases and J by 6 bases, with 6 bases between them. CDR3 in amino acids: CASSIVGNEQFF. The CDR3, as DNA: TGTGCCAGTAGTATTGTGGGCAATGAGCAGTTCTTC. Full variable domain (remainder filled in from reference TRBV19 and TRBJ2-1): DGGITQSPKYLFRKEGQNVTLSCEQNLNHDAMYWYRQDPGQGLRLIYYSQIVNDFQKGDIAEGYSVSREKKESFPLTVTSAQKNPTAFYLCASSIVGNEQFFGPGTRLTVL.

The genes are TRBV15 and TRBJ1-3; no clear D gene. Trimming removed 0 bases from V and 6 bases from J, with 6 bases in between. The CDR3 contains 13 residues. The germline V gene encodes CDR1 LNHNV and CDR2 YYDKDF (reference sequence). The CDR3 DNA is TGTGCCACCAGCAGAGATCTAGAAAACACCATATATTTT. Translation gives CATSRDLENTIYF. Full variable domain (missing parts from reference TRBV15 and TRBJ1-3): DAMVIQNPRYQVTQFGKPVTLSCSQTLNHNVMYWYQQKSSQAPKLLFHYYDKDFNNEADTPDNFQSRRPNTSFCFLDIRSPGLGDTAMYLCATSRDLENTIYFGEGSWLTVV.

The V and J genes are TRBV5-1 and TRBJ2-3; 10 bases agree with TRBD2. Looked up from germline, CDR1 is SGHRS and CDR2 is YFSETQ. The CDR3 covers 17 residues. V lost 3 bases and J lost 2; bases outside the gene matches: 9. The CDR3 sequence is CASSSGLADSITDTQYF. CDR3 coding DNA: TGCGCCAGCAGCTCTGGACTAGCGGATTCCATCACAGATACGCAGTATTTT.

This chain joins TRBV18 and TRBJ2-5, with 7 nucleotides matching TRBD2. CDR1 is KGHSH, CDR2 LQKENI, per germline. V lost 6 bases, J lost 5 bases, and 15 bases stayed unmatched. The CDR3 runs 16 residues. CDR3 region: CASSRSGGSVGETQYF. The CDR3 DNA reads TGTGCCAGCTCCCGAAGCGGCGGGAGTGTTGGTGAGACCCAGTACTTC.

The chain combines TRBV9 with TRBJ1-1; 10 nucleotides line up with TRBD1. This CDR3 comprises 13 residues. CDR1 and CDR2 from the germline V gene are SGDLS and YYNGEE. V was clipped by 2 bases and J by 10 bases; unmatched bases: 5. CDR3 protein: CASSVSGTGVAFF. CDR3 in DNA: TGTGCCAGCAGCGTTTCCGGGACAGGGGTAGCTTTCTTT.

This clone appeared a single time. J is TRBJ2-1 and V is TRBV11-3; no clear D gene. This CDR3 spans 14 amino acids. V dropped 4 bases and J dropped 3 bases, with 10 bases sitting between them. Germline-derived CDR1 and CDR2 are SGHNT and YENEEA. The DNA of the CDR3 is TGTGCCAGCAGCTCCGGTCCCGACTACAATGAGCAGTTCTTC. Translating gives CASSSGPDYNEQFF.

The chain is built from TRBV9 and TRBJ2-3; 7 positions agree with TRBD2. The germline CDR1 and CDR2 sequences are SGDLS and YYNGEE. The length of the CDR3 is 15 residues. With V trimmed by 4 bases and J by 4 bases, 9 bases remained unmatched. The CDR3 region is CASSHSGAPPDTQYF. As DNA, the CDR3 is TGTGCCAGCAGCCACAGCGGGGCCCCCCCAGATACGCAGTATTTT. Full variable domain (remainder filled in from reference TRBV9 and TRBJ2-3): DSGVTQTPKHLITATGQRVTLRCSPRSGDLSVYWYQQSLDQGLQFLIQYYNGEERAKGNILERFSAQQFPDLHSELNLSSLELGDSALYFCASSHSGAPPDTQYFGPGTRLTVL.

The genes are TRBV4-1 and TRBJ2-1, with D tentatively TRBD1 or TRBD2 (7 bases each). Germline lookup yields CDR1 MGHRA and CDR2 YSYEKL. This CDR3 contains 16 residues. V dropped 2 bases and J dropped 5 bases, with 16 bases sitting between them. The CDR3 DNA is TGCGCCAGCAGCCAACTACAGGGGAGGGAGGACAATGAGCAGTTCTTC. Amino acids: CASSQLQGREDNEQFF.

The rearrangement uses TRBV27 and TRBJ2-2, with D maybe TRBD1 (6 bases). Trimming took off 6 bases at V and 6 bases at J, with 20 bases between the two ends. Looked up from germline, CDR1 is MNHEY and CDR2 is SMNVEV (reference sequence). The CDR3 is made up of 16 amino acids. This CDR3 reads CASRNYPTGISGELFF. Here the CDR3 DNA reads TGTGCCAGCAGGAACTACCCAACAGGGATTTCCGGGGAGCTGTTTTTT.

This clone was observed a few times. The V and J genes are TRBV10-1 and TRBJ2-7, with TRBD2 matching 7 bases. CDR1 WNHNN and CDR2 SYGVQD come from the germline V gene (reference sequence). There are 10 residues in the CDR3. DNA for the CDR3: TGCGCGGGGGGGGTCTACGAGCAGTACTTC. It specifies CAGGVYEQYF.

This sequence joins TRBV10-3 and TRBJ2-7; 8 bases align to TRBD1. This CDR3 has 17 amino acids. CDR1 and CDR2 from the germline V gene are ENHRY and SYGVKD. After removal of 4 bases from V and 3 bases from J, the junction contained 14 bases not matched to a gene. The CDR3 sequence is CAISGTTGQVTVYEQYF. CDR3 nucleotides: TGTGCCATCAGTGGAACCACGGGACAGGTAACGGTCTACGAGCAGTACTTC.